This T cell receptor (beta chain) came from a study of T cells after yellow fever vaccination. TCRdb processed the 5' RACE reads anew with MiXCR; each CDR3 protein has one entry. The data contain 500,000 to 700,000 distinct CDR3 sequences, roughly 21% of them singletons. Study outcomes and limitations: Overlap between CD4 and CD8 compartments was detected for a small share of clonotypes. On re-exposure, the response was weaker but peaked faster, at day 5 versus 15. FACS-sorted repertoires might harbor abundant contaminating clonotypes from the bulk population.

Regarding this clonotype: Its matching antigen is unknown.

The CDR3 extends over 12 amino acids. V gave up 5 bases and J gave up 0 bases, with 5 bases separating them. Germline V lookup: CDR1 SEHNR, CDR2 FQNEAQ (reference sequence). The sequence was obtained from a man in his thirties or forties who received the YFV17D yellow fever vaccine. This material consisted of PBMCs, taken 15 days after the yellow fever booster vaccination. The rearrangement links TRBV7-9 to TRBJ2-7; D remains ambiguous. The CDR3 sequence is CASSAISYEQYF. The CDR3, as DNA: TGTGCCAGCAGCGCGATCTCCTACGAGCAGTACTTC.